Only a few counts were recorded for the clone carrying this TCR beta chain. Its specificity is unknown. This specimen belongs to a study of T cell repertoires in aging, cancer and after chemotherapy. Study-wide results and limits: In each cancer cohort, median generation probability increased across chemotherapy, suggesting thymic output rebounded. Immunological memory after chemotherapy cannot be judged from the repertoire data.

Amplification of TCR beta used genomic DNA extracted from peripheral blood. TRB rearrangements spanning V, D and J were amplified using mixed TRB-A/B primers. TCRdb called the multiplex PCR reads again in MiXCR, with one record for every CDR3 protein. The profile shows fewer than 2,000 distinct CDR3 sequences, approximately 15% of them singletons. Germline CDR1 reads WNHNN; CDR2 reads SYGVQD (reference sequence). The germline V and J ends were trimmed by 1 base and 7 bases, with 20 bases remaining between them. This CDR3 comprises 17 residues. The TCR was taken from a human donor with a solid tumor. The sequencing sample was made of blood. This chain joins TRBV10-1 and TRBJ1-5; D is possibly TRBD1 (5 bases). The CDR3 is CASSEYGTLGVTQPQHF. CDR3 in DNA: TGCGCCAGCAGTGAGTACGGGACTTTAGGGGTAACACAGCCCCAGCATTTT.